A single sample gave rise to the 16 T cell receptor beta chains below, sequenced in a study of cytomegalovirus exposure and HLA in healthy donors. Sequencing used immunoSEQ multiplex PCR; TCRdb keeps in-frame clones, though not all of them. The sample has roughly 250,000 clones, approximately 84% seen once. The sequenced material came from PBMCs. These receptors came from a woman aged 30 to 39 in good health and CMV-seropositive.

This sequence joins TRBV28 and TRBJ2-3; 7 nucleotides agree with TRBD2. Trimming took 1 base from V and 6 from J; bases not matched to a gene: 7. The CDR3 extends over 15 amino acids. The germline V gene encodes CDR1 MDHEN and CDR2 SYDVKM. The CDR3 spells CASSLSAGLSDTQYF. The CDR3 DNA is TGTGCCAGCAGTTTATCAGCGGGGTTAAGTGATACGCAGTATTTT.

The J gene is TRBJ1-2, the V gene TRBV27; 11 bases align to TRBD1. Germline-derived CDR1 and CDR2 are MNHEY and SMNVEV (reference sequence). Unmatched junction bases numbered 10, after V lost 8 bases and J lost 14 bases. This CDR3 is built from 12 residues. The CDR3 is CASGRTGGAGTF. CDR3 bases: TGTGCCAGCGGGAGGACAGGGGGCGCAGGGACCTTC.

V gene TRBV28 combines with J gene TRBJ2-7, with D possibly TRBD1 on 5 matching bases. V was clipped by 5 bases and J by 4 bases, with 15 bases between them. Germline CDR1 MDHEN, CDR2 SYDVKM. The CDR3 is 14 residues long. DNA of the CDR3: TGTGCCAGCAGTCTCAGGGCCTTTAAATACGAGCAGTACTTC. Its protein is CASSLRAFKYEQYF.

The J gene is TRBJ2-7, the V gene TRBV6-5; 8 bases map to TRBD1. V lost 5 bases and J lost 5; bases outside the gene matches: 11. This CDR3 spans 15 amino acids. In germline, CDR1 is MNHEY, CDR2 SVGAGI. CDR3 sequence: CASSLQGQGPHEQYF. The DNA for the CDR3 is TGTGCCAGCAGTCTTCAAGGACAGGGCCCCCACGAGCAGTACTTC.

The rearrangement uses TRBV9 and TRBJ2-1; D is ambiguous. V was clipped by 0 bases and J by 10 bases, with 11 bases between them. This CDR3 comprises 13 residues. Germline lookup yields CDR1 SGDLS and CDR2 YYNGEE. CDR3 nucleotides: TGTGCCAGCAGCGTAGATCCGGGTTGGGAGCAGTTCTTC. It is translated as CASSVDPGWEQFF.

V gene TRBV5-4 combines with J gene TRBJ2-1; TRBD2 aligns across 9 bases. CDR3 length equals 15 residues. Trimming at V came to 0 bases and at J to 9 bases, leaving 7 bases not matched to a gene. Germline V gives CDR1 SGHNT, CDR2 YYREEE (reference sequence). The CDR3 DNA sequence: TGTGCCAGCAGCTTGGCGGCGGGAGGGGGGTTTGAGCAGTTCTTC. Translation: CASSLAAGGGFEQFF.

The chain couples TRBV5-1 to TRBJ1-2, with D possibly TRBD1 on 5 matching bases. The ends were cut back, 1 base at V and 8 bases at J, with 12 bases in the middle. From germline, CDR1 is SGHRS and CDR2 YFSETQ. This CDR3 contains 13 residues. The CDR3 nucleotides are TGCGCCAGCAGCTTGCCAGGGCTCGAAGGCTACACCTTC. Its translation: CASSLPGLEGYTF. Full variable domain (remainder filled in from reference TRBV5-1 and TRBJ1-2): KAGVTQTPRYLIKTRGQQVTLSCSPISGHRSVSWYQQTPGQGLQFLFEYFSETQRNKGNFPGRFSGRQFSNSRSEMNVSTLELGDSALYLCASSLPGLEGYTFGSGTRLTVV.

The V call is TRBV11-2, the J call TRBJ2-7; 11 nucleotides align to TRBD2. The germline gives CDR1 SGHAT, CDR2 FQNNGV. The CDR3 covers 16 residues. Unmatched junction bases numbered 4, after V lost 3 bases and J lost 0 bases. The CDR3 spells CASSFGTSGLSYEQYF. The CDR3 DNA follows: TGTGCCAGCAGCTTTGGGACTAGCGGACTCTCCTACGAGCAGTACTTC.

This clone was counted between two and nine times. This chain's CDR3 is CASSQQAYTEAFF. Written as DNA, the CDR3 is TGCGCCAGCAGCCAACAGGCCTACACTGAAGCTTTCTTT. The chain uses TRBV4-1 and TRBJ1-1; D gene ambiguous. V gave up 2 bases and J gave up 3 bases, with 7 bases separating them. Germline V gene sequence: CDR1 MGHRA, CDR2 YSYEKL. The CDR3 runs to 13 residues.

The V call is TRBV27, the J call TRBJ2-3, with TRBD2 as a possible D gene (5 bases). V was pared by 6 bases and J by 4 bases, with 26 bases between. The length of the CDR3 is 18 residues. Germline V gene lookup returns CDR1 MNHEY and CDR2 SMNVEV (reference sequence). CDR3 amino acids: CASSLVMGDKNGADTQYF. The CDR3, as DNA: TGTGCCAGCAGCCTAGTGATGGGAGACAAGAACGGGGCAGATACGCAGTATTTT.

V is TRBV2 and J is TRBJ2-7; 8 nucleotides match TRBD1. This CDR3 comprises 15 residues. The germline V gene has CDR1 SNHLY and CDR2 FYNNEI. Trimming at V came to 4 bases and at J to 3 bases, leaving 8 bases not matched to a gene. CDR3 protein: CASSGVTGASYEQYF. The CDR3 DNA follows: TGTGCCAGCAGTGGGGTGACAGGGGCTAGCTACGAGCAGTACTTC.

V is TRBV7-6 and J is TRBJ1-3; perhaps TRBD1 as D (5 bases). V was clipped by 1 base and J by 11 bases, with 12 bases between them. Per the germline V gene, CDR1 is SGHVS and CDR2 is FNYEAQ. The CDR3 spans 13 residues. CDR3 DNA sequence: TGTGCCAGCAGCTTAGACCCAGGGCTCCCCATATATTTT. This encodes CASSLDPGLPIYF.

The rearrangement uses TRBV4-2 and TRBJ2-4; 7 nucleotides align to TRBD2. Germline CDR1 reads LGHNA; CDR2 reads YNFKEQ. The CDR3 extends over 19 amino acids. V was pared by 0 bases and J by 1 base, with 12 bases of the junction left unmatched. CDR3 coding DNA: TGTGCCAGCAGCCAAGATGCCGGGAGGCAGTGGGCGGCCAAAAACATTCAGTACTTC. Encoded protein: CASSQDAGRQWAAKNIQYF.

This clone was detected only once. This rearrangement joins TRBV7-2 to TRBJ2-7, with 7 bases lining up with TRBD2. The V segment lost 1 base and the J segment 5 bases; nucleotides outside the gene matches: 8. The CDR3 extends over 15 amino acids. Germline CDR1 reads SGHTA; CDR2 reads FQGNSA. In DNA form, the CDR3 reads TGTGCCAGCAGCTTAGGCGGCGGGAGTAAAAACGAGCAGTACTTC. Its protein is CASSLGGGSKNEQYF.

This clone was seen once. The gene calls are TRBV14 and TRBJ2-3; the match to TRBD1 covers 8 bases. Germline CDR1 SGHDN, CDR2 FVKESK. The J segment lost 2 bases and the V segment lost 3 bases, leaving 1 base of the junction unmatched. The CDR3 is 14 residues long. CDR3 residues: CASSQGQDTDTQYF. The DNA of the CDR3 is TGTGCCAGCAGCCAGGGACAGGACACAGATACGCAGTATTTT.

CDR3 sequence reads: CASSSEPRDSPRLLTDTQYF. The DNA for the CDR3 is TGTGCCAGCAGCTCGGAACCGCGGGACTCTCCCCGTTTGCTGACTGATACGCAGTATTTT. The chain has TRBV7-8 and TRBJ2-3; weak D call: TRBD2 (6 bases). The ends were cut back, 4 bases at V and 6 bases at J, with 32 bases in the middle. The length of the CDR3 is 20 residues. Germline CDR1 and CDR2: SGHVS and FQNEAQ.